One and the same sample provided the 4 T cell receptor beta chains below, sequenced in a study of blood T cell repertoires in COVID-19. The repertoire was sequenced with immunoSEQ multiplex PCR; TCRdb's copy has only in-frame clones and lacks some. The sample consists of 400,000 to 450,000 clones, about 90% of them appearing once. What was sequenced was PBMCs or T cells enriched from blood (not recorded which). Source of these receptors: a man between 18 and 35 years old who had recovered from COVID-19.

Notes on this clone: The sample holds other DNA sequences that translate to the same CDR3. The gene calls are TRBV19 and TRBJ1-5; D not resolved. The V end lost 3 bases, the J end lost 3 bases, and 6 bases lay between the germline ends. The CDR3 runs 13 residues. CDR1 is LNHDA, CDR2 SQIVND, per germline (reference sequence). In DNA, the CDR3 is TGTGCCAGTAGTATGGCATCCAATCAGCCCCAGCATTTT. The encoded protein is CASSMASNQPQHF. Looking up the rest from reference TRBV19 and TRBJ1-5 gives the full variable domain: DGGITQSPKYLFRKEGQNVTLSCEQNLNHDAMYWYRQDPGQGLRLIYYSQIVNDFQKGDIAEGYSVSREKKESFPLTVTSAQKNPTAFYLCASSMASNQPQHFGDGTRLSIL.

The chain uses TRBV4-2 and TRBJ2-3, with unresolved D. The CDR3 loop spans 12 amino acids. Per the germline V gene, CDR1 is LGHNA and CDR2 is YNFKEQ. With 1 base removed from V and 10 bases from J, the gap between germline ends came to 9 bases. As DNA, the CDR3 is TGTGCCAGCAGCCAAGCCCCCTCTGCGCAGTATTTT. Translating gives CASSQAPSAQYF.

This clone was counted a few times. The J gene is TRBJ1-2, the V gene TRBV19; weak D call: TRBD1 (5 bases). The germline V and J ends were trimmed by 3 bases and 4 bases, with 21 bases remaining between them. The CDR3 is 17 residues long. Germline assignment: CDR1 LNHDA and CDR2 SQIVND (reference sequence). Here the CDR3 reads CASSISNGDWSGYGYTF. The DNA of the CDR3 is TGTGCCAGTAGTATCTCTAACGGGGACTGGAGCGGCTATGGCTACACCTTC.

This sequence joins TRBV4-1 and TRBJ2-7; possibly TRBD1 for D (6 bases). The CDR3 has 15 amino acids. Deletions cut 0 bases from V and 4 bases from J, with 13 bases between. Looked up from germline, CDR1 is MGHRA and CDR2 is YSYEKL. The DNA for the CDR3 is TGCGCCAGCAGCCAAGAAGCAGGGGCGGTATACGAGCAGTACTTC. Translation: CASSQEAGAVYEQYF.